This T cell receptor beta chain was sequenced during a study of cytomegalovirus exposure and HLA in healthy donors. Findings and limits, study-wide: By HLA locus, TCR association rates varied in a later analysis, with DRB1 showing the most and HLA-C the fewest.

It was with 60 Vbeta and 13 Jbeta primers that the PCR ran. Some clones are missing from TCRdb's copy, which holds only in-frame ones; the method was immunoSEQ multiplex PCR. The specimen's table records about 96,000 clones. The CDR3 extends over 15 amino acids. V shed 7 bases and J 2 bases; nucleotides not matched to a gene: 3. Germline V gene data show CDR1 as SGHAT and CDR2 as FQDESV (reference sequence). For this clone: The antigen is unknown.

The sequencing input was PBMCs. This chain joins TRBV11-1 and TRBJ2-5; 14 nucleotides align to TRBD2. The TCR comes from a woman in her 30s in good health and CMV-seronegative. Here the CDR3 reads CASTRTSGGQETQYF. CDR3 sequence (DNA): TGTGCCAGCACCAGGACTAGCGGGGGGCAAGAGACCCAGTACTTC.